This TCR beta chain was documented in a study of vaccination effects on CD4 cells after COVID-19. Study summary: The vaccine given was either BNT162b2 or mRNA-1273, in two doses. The study obtained samples from two convalescent patients 16 days and one week before vaccination.

Before any sequencing was done, the ViraFEST assay used viral peptide pools to expand antigen-specific CD4+ T cells. Once cultured for approximately ten days, the cells underwent separation to obtain CD4+ T cells. A PCR test confirmed that the person had SARS-CoV-2 infection between March and December 2020. Profiled with immunoSEQ multiplex PCR; TCRdb holds only in-frame clones, not every one. In the table there are 21,000 or so clones, nearly 75% of which are singletons. About this clone: Antigen: not known.

Germline CDR1 SQVTM, CDR2 ANQGSEA. This CDR3 comprises 14 residues. V was shortened by 4 bases and J by 6 bases, with 19 bases between the two germline ends. General study findings and limits: Marked clonal contraction of infection- and vaccine-induced clones was seen late after vaccination.

The receptor was isolated from a human donor who had a prior SARS-CoV-2 infection. The chain links TRBV29-1 to TRBJ2-7, with D perhaps matching TRBD2 (7 bases). Specimen: CD4+ T cells from PBMCs cultured with a peptide pool, collected before COVID-19 vaccination. The CDR3 nucleotides read TGCAGCGTTGTACCGAGCGCGGGGGCCGCCGAGCAGTACTTC. It is translated as CSVVPSAGAAEQYF.